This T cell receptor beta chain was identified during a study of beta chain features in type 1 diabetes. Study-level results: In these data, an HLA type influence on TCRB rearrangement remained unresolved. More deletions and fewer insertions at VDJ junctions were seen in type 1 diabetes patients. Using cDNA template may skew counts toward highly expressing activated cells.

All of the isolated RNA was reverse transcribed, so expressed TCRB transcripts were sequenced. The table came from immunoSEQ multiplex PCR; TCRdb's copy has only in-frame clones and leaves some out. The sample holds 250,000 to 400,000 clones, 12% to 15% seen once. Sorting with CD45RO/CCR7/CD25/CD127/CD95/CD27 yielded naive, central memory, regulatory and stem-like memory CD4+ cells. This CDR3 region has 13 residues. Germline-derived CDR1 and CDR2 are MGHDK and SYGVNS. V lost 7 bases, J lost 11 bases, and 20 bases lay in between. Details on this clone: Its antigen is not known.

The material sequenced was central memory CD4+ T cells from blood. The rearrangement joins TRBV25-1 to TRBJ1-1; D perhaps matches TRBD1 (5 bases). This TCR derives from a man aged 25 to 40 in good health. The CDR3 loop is CASTLGDGLKAFF. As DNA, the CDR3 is TGTGCCAGCACTCTGGGGGACGGGTTGAAGGCTTTCTTT.